This T cell receptor (beta chain) was recorded in a study of CD8+CD57+ T cells in acquired aplastic anemia listed by TCRdb under 2018. Study-wide context: Extracted DNA from sorted CD4+ and CD8+ cells averaged about 3 ug, ranging from 0.2 to 27.4 ug. Mean read counts for healthy donor samples were about 10.8 million for CD4+ cells and roughly 12 million for CD8+ cells. The full study reports these points: CD8+ Simpson's diversity did not differ significantly between patients and healthy controls (P=0.060). Around 30 CD8+ CDR3 sequences were found to be shared between patients and controls, but these sequences appeared to be highly expressed in patients and within the immunodominant clones of the patients.

Profiling of TCR beta VDJ combinations and CDR3 sequences used genomic DNA as the template. An Illumina HiSeq 2000 was used for TCR repertoire sequencing. On the study's bioinformatics: Repertoires were assessed using TRBV/TRBJ rearrangement plots, CDR3 size and DJ length profiles, and Simpson's diversity index. Whichever DNA sequence was most abundant in the deep sequencing data was defined as the immunodominant clone. CDR3 amino acid sequences were screened for sharing across subjects and were compared with published repertoires and the VDJdb database. TCRdb cleaned the public reads at Q25 with fastp, built clones with MiXCR and kept in-frame beta chains. Rows matching on CDR3 protein sequence are summarized as one entry with the most common DNA and genes. The V and J calls come from TCRdb's annotation, not from the publication. For this sample the table gives some 190,000 distinct CDR3 sequences, of which around half were detected only once. Under 3.5% of the sample is taken by the ten largest.

CDR1 and CDR2 were assigned from the germline V gene as SGDLS and YYNGEE. From the cysteine up to the phenylalanine, the CDR3 has a length of 15 residues. The kept DNA is CDR3 alone, 45 bases in frame from the first base. V drops 6 bases and J drops 2 bases, leaving 16 bases in between. In the study, sorted CD4+ and CD8+ blood T cells from patients with severe aplastic anemia and from healthy subjects underwent deep sequencing of TCR repertoires. Ficoll-Paque density gradient centrifugation was used to isolate peripheral blood mononuclear cells. Before DNA was extracted, CD4+ and CD8+ T cells were sorted using either FACS or magnetic beads. About this clonotype: Its binding antigen is unknown. No qualities accompany the bases; no much larger clone lies one base away.

The sequence was collected from a human donor in good health. The chain uses TRBV9 and TRBJ2-3; TRBD2 is possibly the D segment (5 matching bases). Input material: sorted CD4+, CD8+, or CD8+CD57+ T cells (not recorded which) from PBMCs. The sequence in DNA is TGTGCCAGCACTGACCTAGCCACCAACACAGATACGCAGTATTTT. Translation gives CASTDLATNTDTQYF.